The source of this TCR beta chain is a study of human T cells and chemical hapten exposure (dated by TCRdb to the early 2020s). At the level of the whole study: For sensitization, 2% DPC in acetone was applied to a roughly 2 cm by roughly 2 cm area of upper inner arm skin. Weekly therapeutic DPC doses were additionally applied to the scalp of patients throughout the roughly 25-week study period. Patch tests used Finn chambers with 0.01% DPC on the upper back, scored after 6 days by International Contact Dermatitis Research Group standards. The patient cohort, mostly female, included alopecia areata with under or over 50% scalp involvement, alopecia totalis and alopecia universalis. Libraries were combined into a pool for sequencing, and differences in TCR yield between samples came mainly from small differences in library volumes within the pool. The study tracked peripheral blood TCR repertoire changes in vivo during primary and secondary sensitization to the hapten diphenylcyclopropenone (DPC) in alopecia patients. Blood samples were taken from patients before sensitization (week 0) and then at 2, 6 and about 24 weeks after DPC sensitization. Nearly 30 alopecia patients gave blood for TCR sequencing at one to four time points (pre-sensitization, 2, 6 and 24 weeks).

The full study reports these points: Repeated subsampling changed both the strength of the expansion versus patch-test correlation and the threshold at which that correlation became significant. Alopecia, a presumed autoimmune disease, was present in all patients, so the immune response of the patients might differ from that of healthy individuals. Compared with pre-sensitization or healthy control sets, expanded TCRs formed significantly more large CDR3 similarity clusters, which is consistent with antigen-driven responses. The number of TCRs above 1 in 1000 frequency did not change with DPC sensitization; there was no evidence of global repertoire structure alterations. Patch test score correlated positively with the number of PT1 expanded TCRs, reaching significance at thresholds 8, 16 and 32 but not at 4.

Regarding this clonotype: Its antigen is still unknown. Base qualities are missing; no much larger clone stands one base away.

The label giving this sample's time point can be read as: pre-sensitization, week 0. The meaning of the sample's treatment or condition label: therapeutic diphenylcyclopropenone sensitization with weekly scalp DPC. At every patch-test visit, the blood draw took place before the patch test was put on. Eligible patients were aged 18 to 70, diagnosed with alopecia, deemed suitable for DPC therapy, and excluded if pregnant. Total RNA was extracted from unfractionated whole blood that had been collected in Tempus Blood RNA tubes. To prepare the library, RACE was applied. Instrument on record: NextSeq 500. During library preparation, unique molecular identifiers were attached to individual cDNA molecules so that TCRs could be counted in a quantitative, reproducible way. For every blood RNA sample, sequencing covered both the TCR alpha and TCR beta chains. The authors' analysis ran thus. Samples had a median of approximately 96,000 TCRs, with a range from roughly 23,224 to 750,000. The Decombinator software suite was used to annotate V, J and CDR3 in the TCR reads. To make PS versus PT1 abundance plots, every sample was subsampled to the same number of TCRs (28,000). Expanded TCRs were defined as absent before sensitization and observed at least eight times at the 2-week time point. TCRdb trimmed the raw reads at Q25, called clones with MiXCR and kept productive beta chains. For every CDR3 protein sequence, its rows merge into one entry that carries the most common genes and DNA. TCRdb's processing, not the study's, gives the V and J calls here. In this sample the table shows 50,000 to 70,000 distinct CDR3 sequences, roughly a tenth of which occur a single time. The ten largest clones take up 8% to 10% of the sample.

The junction shows trimming of 5 bases on V and 10 bases on J, plus 15 bases between the germline ends. Measured from the cysteine to the phenylalanine, the CDR3 is 14 residues long. Just CDR3 DNA is preserved here, 42 bases in frame from base 1. The germline V gene specifies SGHTA as CDR1 and FQGTGA as CDR2. The origin of this receptor is a man aged 40-55 years with alopecia areata. Some clones in this sample may be carry-over from other donors' samples. Sample: whole blood, taken in connection with sensitization to the hapten diphenylcyclopropenone (DPC). Rearrangement joined TRBV7-3 to TRBJ1-6, with no D gene named confidently. The CDR3 corresponds to CASSLRPPNSPLHF. The DNA is as follows: TGTGCCAGCAGCCTAAGGCCTCCCAACTCACCCCTCCACTTT.